These T cell receptor beta chains were read from a single sample in a study of blood T cell repertoires in COVID-19. Clones were read by immunoSEQ multiplex PCR, and TCRdb kept only the in-frame ones, dropping some. The data show approximately 110,000 clones, less than 85% seen once. What was sequenced was peripheral blood. Receptors originate from a man between 65 and 85 years old with active or convalescent COVID-19. CDR3s include the opening cysteine and the closing phenylalanine or tryptophan. D genes are given only for firm matches. Size tells how often a clone was seen (once, few, many) or the class of an expanded clone, and some rows leave it out.

abundance	d_gene	v_gene	len	j_gene	CDR3aa	CDR3nt
-	TRBD1	TRBV7-2	15	TRBJ2-1	CASSPDRGAYNEQFF	TGTGCCAGCAGTCCCGACAGGGGCGCTTACAATGAGCAGTTCTTC
-	-	TRBV30	11	TRBJ2-1	CAWSVEGEQFF	TGTGCCTGGAGTGTAGAGGGAGAGCAGTTCTTC
many	-	TRBV5-1	16	TRBJ1-2	CASSLGLQGSNYGYTF	TGCGCCAGCAGCCTGGGATTACAGGGTTCTAACTATGGCTACACCTTC
-	-	TRBV28	14	TRBJ1-4	CASSLPTRGEKLFF	TGTGCCAGCAGTTTACCGACGAGAGGGGAAAAACTGTTTTTT
-	-	TRBV6-6	15	TRBJ2-1	CASSYEALAYNEQFF	TGTGCCAGCAGTTACGAAGCGCTCGCCTACAATGAGCAGTTCTTC
-	-	TRBV5-1	15	TRBJ1-5	CASSPSDGVNQPQHF	TGCGCCAGCAGCCCTTCCGACGGAGTCAATCAGCCCCAGCATTTT
-	-	TRBV5-1	14	TRBJ2-5	CASSLGQDSETQYF	TGCGCCAGCAGCTTGGGACAGGATTCAGAGACCCAGTACTTC
-	TRBD1	TRBV2	13	TRBJ1-1	CASGGQGVGEAFF	TGTGCCAGCGGCGGACAGGGGGTTGGTGAAGCTTTCTTT
-	-	TRBV20-1	14	TRBJ1-2	CSASNDGGGYGYTF	TGCAGTGCTAGTAACGACGGAGGCGGGTATGGCTACACCTTC
-	TRBD1	TRBV28	13	TRBJ1-4	CASSLTGEEKLFF	TGTGCCAGCAGTTTGACAGGGGAGGAAAAACTGTTTTTT
-	TRBD2	TRBV2	16	TRBJ2-4	CASNGASGVRGNIQYF	TGTGCCAGCAATGGGGCTAGCGGGGTCCGAGGGAACATTCAGTACTTC
once	TRBD1	TRBV5-4	15	TRBJ1-2	CASSINRGGNYGYTF	TGTGCCAGCAGCATTAACAGGGGCGGAAACTATGGCTACACCTTC
-	-	TRBV7-8	17	TRBJ1-4	CASSLGGRANTNEKLFF	TGTGCCAGCAGCTTGGGGGGACGGGCGAACACTAATGAAAAACTGTTTTTT
-	-	TRBV5-1	14	TRBJ2-2	CASSFVPSTGELFF	TGCGCCAGCAGCTTTGTTCCGTCCACCGGGGAGCTGTTTTTT
-	-	TRBV28	15	TRBJ2-7	CASSPTGQGGYEQYF	TGTGCCAGCAGCCCGACAGGACAGGGAGGGTACGAGCAGTACTTC
-	-	TRBV5-1	15	TRBJ2-5	CASSPGQPAQETQYF	TGCGCCAGCAGTCCCGGACAGCCAGCCCAAGAGACCCAGTACTTC
-	-	TRBV27	13	TRBJ1-2	CASSLSVAYGYTF	TGTGCCAGCAGTTTATCTGTGGCCTATGGCTACACCTTC
-	-	TRBV28	14	TRBJ2-5	CASSLSGGGETQYF	TGTGCCAGCAGTTTATCTGGGGGAGGAGAGACCCAGTACTTC
few	-	TRBV3-1/TRBV3-2	15	TRBJ1-6	CASSPYGASNSPLHF	TGTGCCAGCAGCCCGTATGGGGCCTCCAATTCACCCCTCCACTTT
-	TRBD1	TRBV5-1	14	TRBJ1-2	CASSPRQGSYGYTF	TGCGCCAGCAGCCCTCGACAGGGGAGCTATGGCTACACCTTC
-	TRBD2	TRBV10-2	18	TRBJ2-5	CASSERGLAGAVQETQYF	TGCGCCAGCAGTGAGCGAGGCCTAGCGGGGGCCGTTCAAGAGACCCAGTACTTC
-	-	TRBV12-5	14	TRBJ2-7	CASGPRTASYEQYF	TGTGCTAGTGGTCCCCGGACAGCCTCCTACGAGCAGTACTTC
-	TRBD2	TRBV18	17	TRBJ2-5	CASSPTSPSGNQETQYF	TGTGCCAGCTCACCTACATCGCCTAGCGGGAACCAAGAGACCCAGTACTTC
-	-	TRBV7-9	13	TRBJ2-7	CASSYSLSYEQYF	TGTGCCAGCAGCTACTCCCTCTCCTACGAGCAGTACTTC
-	-	TRBV19	14	TRBJ2-1	CASSIGGSNYEQFF	TGTGCCAGTAGTATAGGAGGGAGCAACTATGAGCAGTTCTTC
few	-	TRBV5-5	12	TRBJ1-1	CASSLTGTEAFF	TGTGCCAGCAGCTTGACGGGAACTGAAGCTTTCTTT